This T cell receptor beta chain was observed in a study of shared clonotypes between healthy human individuals. Libraries were prepared by immunoSEQ multiplex PCR; TCRdb keeps only in-frame clonotypes and omits some of them. Among more than 2 million clones listed, 90% to 95% were seen once. The CDR3 is 14 amino acids. V lost 4 bases and J 10 bases, leaving 15 bases between the germline ends. The germline V gene encodes CDR1 SGHKS and CDR2 YYEKEE (reference sequence). The rearrangement joins TRBV5-5 to TRBJ1-6; tentative D call: TRBD1 (5 bases). The sequence came from a man younger than 30 in good health. What was sequenced was naive CD4+ T cells sorted from blood. Subset noted: CD45RA+ positively selected. CDR3 sequence: CASSPLRGGSPLHF. CDR3 coding DNA: TGTGCCAGCAGCCCCCTGCGGGGGGGATCACCCCTCCACTTT.